Listed below are T cell receptor beta chains from one sample, sequenced in a study of T cell changes during pregnancy in multiple sclerosis. The method was immunoSEQ multiplex PCR; TCRdb's version includes in-frame clones alone and lacks a portion of them. The data show approximately 51,000 clones, 90% to 95% seen once. The source material was CD4+ T cells from peripheral blood mononuclear cells, sampled in the second trimester of pregnancy. These receptors were taken from a female donor with multiple sclerosis, enrolled in a pregnancy study. Both conserved end residues are part of each CDR3. D genes are given only for firm matches. A row's size may be missing; if present it is once, few, many or a size class.

V gene	J gene	clone size	D gene	CDR3 DNA	CDR3 protein
TRBV10-3	TRBJ2-2	.	.	TGTGCCATCAGTGAGTTAAACACCGGGGAGCTGTTTTTT	CAISELNTGELFF
TRBV7-6	TRBJ1-6	.	.	TGTGCCAGCAGCCCAGGCTCGGGATCCAATAATTCACCCCTCCACTTT	CASSPGSGSNNSPLHF
TRBV28	TRBJ2-1	.	TRBD2	TGTGCCTGGGAGGCGGGGGGGGCCTACAATGAGCAGTTCTTC	CAWEAGGAYNEQFF
TRBV4-2	TRBJ2-5	.	TRBD2	TGTGCCAGCAGCTTAGCGGGGGGAGAAGAGACCCAGTACTTC	CASSLAGGEETQYF
TRBV6-5	TRBJ2-5	.	TRBD1	TGTGCCAGCAGTCTGGCCGGGACAGTCCGGGAGACCCAGTACTTC	CASSLAGTVRETQYF
TRBV27	TRBJ2-5	.	.	TGTGCCAGCAGTTTACACAACGGGGGGCCCCAGTACTTC	CASSLHNGGPQYF
TRBV6-5	TRBJ2-7	.	.	TGTGCCAGCAGTTGGGACCGGGGGGAGCAGTACTTC	CASSWDRGEQYF
TRBV6-5	TRBJ1-4	.	.	TGTGCCAGCAGTTACGAGGGAAATGAAAAACTGTTTTTT	CASSYEGNEKLFF
TRBV7-3	TRBJ2-7	.	.	TGTGCCAGCAGCTTAAGTCCGGGGGAGCTCTACGAGCAGTACTTC	CASSLSPGELYEQYF
TRBV18	TRBJ2-7	.	TRBD1	TGTGCCAGCTCACCCCTCGATAATCCTGGACAGGGGAAAGACTTC	CASSPLDNPGQGKDF
TRBV6-6	TRBJ1-1	.	.	TGTGCCAGCAGTTACTCCAGGACAGCGGCTTTCTTT	CASSYSRTAAFF
TRBV11-3	TRBJ2-3	.	.	TGTGCCAGCAGCCCCCCGGGCACAGATACGCAGTATTTT	CASSPPGTDTQYF
TRBV7-2	TRBJ2-2	.	.	TGTGCCAGCAGCTTCGGAAGGGGGAACACCGGGGAGCTGTTTTTT	CASSFGRGNTGELFF
TRBV6-5	TRBJ2-3	.	TRBD2	TGTGCCAGCAGTTCGCGGGGGGCCGGGACAGATACGCAGTATTTT	CASSSRGAGTDTQYF
TRBV29-1	TRBJ2-7	.	TRBD2	TGCAGCGTTGTAGCGGGGACCCACGAGCAGTACTTC	CSVVAGTHEQYF
TRBV29-1	TRBJ2-3	.	.	TGCAGCGTCGCACCGGGACTCATCACAGATACGCAGTATTTT	CSVAPGLITDTQYF
TRBV11-3	TRBJ2-6	.	.	TGTGCCAGCAGCTTCCAGGGCTCTGGGGCCAACGTCCTGACTTTC	CASSFQGSGANVLTF
TRBV30	TRBJ1-3	few	TRBD1	TGTGCCTGGAGAGATGTTGGCAGGGGGGACACCATATATTTT	CAWRDVGRGDTIYF
TRBV25-1	TRBJ2-1	.	TRBD2	TGTGCCAGCAGTGGGTTGGTGAATAGCGGGGGGAGCAATGAGCAGTTCTTC	CASSGLVNSGGSNEQFF
TRBV30	TRBJ1-2	.	.	TGTGCCTGGAGTGTACCGGGGAACAGCTACACCTTC	CAWSVPGNSYTF
TRBV21-1	TRBJ1-4	.	.	TGTGCCAGCAGCAAATCGGAGGGGTCGGGTGAAAAACTGTTTTTT	CASSKSEGSGEKLFF
TRBV7-9	TRBJ1-2	.	.	TGTGCCAGCAGCCGTCTGGGACACCAATCTAACTATGGCTACACCTTC	CASSRLGHQSNYGYTF